The 16 T cell receptor beta chains reported below all come from one sample, sequenced in a study of cytotoxic CD8 clonotypes in ibrutinib-treated CLL. TCRdb's table, derived via immunoSEQ multiplex PCR, lists solely in-frame clones and lacks some. Of roughly 200,000 clones in the sample, 72% were seen once. This sample comprised PBMCs, obtained after 24 months of ibrutinib treatment. The receptor set was obtained from a human donor with chronic lymphocytic leukemia.

This clone was seen once. The gene calls are TRBV11-3 and TRBJ1-1, with D hard to call. CDR1 is SGHNT and CDR2 is YENEEA in the germline V gene. The CDR3 is 13 residues long. V lost 5 bases to trimming and J lost 5 bases, with 12 bases between them. Here the CDR3 DNA reads TGTGCCAGCAGCCTCAGCCCCCGAACTGAAGCTTTCTTT. Its translation: CASSLSPRTEAFF.

The gene calls are TRBV27 and TRBJ2-7, with TRBD2 matching over 8 bases. V shed 0 bases and J 9 bases; nucleotides not matched to a gene: 4. The CDR3 totals 13 residues. The germline V gene has CDR1 MNHEY and CDR2 SMNVEV (reference sequence). The CDR3 DNA follows: TGTGCCAGCAGTTTATCCGGGACTAGTTGGCAGTACTTC. The encoded protein is CASSLSGTSWQYF.

The J gene is TRBJ2-3, the V gene TRBV5-1, with 8 bases matching TRBD1. Germline CDR1 reads SGHRS; CDR2 reads YFSETQ. The CDR3 consists of 14 residues. J was trimmed by 5 bases and V by 0 bases; bases with no gene match: 2. The CDR3: CASSLGQGQDTQYF. DNA for the CDR3: TGCGCCAGCAGCTTGGGACAGGGGCAAGATACGCAGTATTTT.

This clone appeared a single time. The genes are TRBV6-1 and TRBJ1-2; perhaps TRBD1 as D (6 bases). This CDR3 is built from 15 residues. Germline-derived CDR1 and CDR2 are MNHNS and SASEGT. The V and J ends lost 2 bases and 8 bases respectively, with 18 bases between them. This chain's CDR3 is CASSEFRWGAVGYTF. CDR3 bases: TGTGCCAGCAGTGAATTTCGCTGGGGGGCGGTCGGCTACACCTTC.

V is TRBV6-5 and J is TRBJ1-1; D remains unclear. In germline, CDR1 is MNHEY, CDR2 SVGAGI. CDR3 length: 15 amino acids. Trimming shortened V by 2 bases and J by 4 bases, and 14 bases separated the two germline ends. This CDR3 is CASSYLALPGTEAFF. For the CDR3, the DNA is TGTGCCAGCAGTTACCTTGCCCTCCCGGGCACTGAAGCTTTCTTT.

The rearrangement links TRBV11-2 to TRBJ2-5; TRBD1 matches 8 bases. Germline V gives CDR1 SGHAT, CDR2 FQNNGV. The CDR3 is 17 residues long. The trim removed 1 base at V and 2 bases at J, leaving 9 bases unmatched. CDR3: CASSLGTGSGIQETQYF. DNA for the CDR3: TGTGCCAGCAGCTTAGGGACAGGGTCCGGGATTCAAGAGACCCAGTACTTC.

The chain joins TRBV2 to TRBJ2-1; perhaps D is TRBD1 or TRBD2 (6 bases each). V was clipped by 6 bases and J by 5 bases, with 11 bases between them. Germline CDR1 is SNHLY and CDR2 is FYNNEI. The CDR3 length is 13 residues. The CDR3, as DNA: TGTGCCAGCAGATTAGGGGGGAACAATGAGCAGTTCTTC. Its protein product is CASRLGGNNEQFF.

The V and J genes are TRBV2 and TRBJ1-1; no reliable D call. CDR1 and CDR2 from the germline V gene are SNHLY and FYNNEI. Trimming took off 8 bases at V and 3 bases at J, with 7 bases between the two ends. The CDR3 has 11 residues. The CDR3 DNA reads as TGTGCCAGCCCACGGTACACTGAAGCTTTCTTT. Translating it yields CASPRYTEAFF.

The chain couples TRBV19 to TRBJ1-2; 7 bases are a match to TRBD1. The CDR3 has 14 amino acids. V lost 2 bases to trimming and J lost 5 bases; unmatched junction nucleotides: 5. Germline V gene sequence: CDR1 LNHDA, CDR2 SQIVND (reference sequence). Here the CDR3 DNA reads TGTGCCAGTAGTATACAACGACAGGGTTATGGCTACACCTTC. As protein: CASSIQRQGYGYTF. The full variable domain, completed using reference TRBV19 and TRBJ1-2, is DGGITQSPKYLFRKEGQNVTLSCEQNLNHDAMYWYRQDPGQGLRLIYYSQIVNDFQKGDIAEGYSVSREKKESFPLTVTSAQKNPTAFYLCASSIQRQGYGYTFGSGTRLTVV.

The V call is TRBV7-8, the J call TRBJ2-7; unclear D gene. V was clipped by 5 bases and J by 3 bases, with 17 bases between them. This CDR3 spans 15 amino acids. Germline assignment: CDR1 SGHVS and CDR2 FQNEAQ. Written as DNA, the CDR3 is TGTGCCAGCAGCCCAACTTCGCGACTGATCTACGAGCAGTACTTC. Amino acids: CASSPTSRLIYEQYF.

In this sample, this clone turned up once. The chain carries TRBV30 and TRBJ2-5, with a possible D match to TRBD1 (6 bases). This CDR3 has 15 amino acids. The germline V and J ends were trimmed by 1 base and 3 bases, with 15 bases remaining between them. Germline assignment: CDR1 GTSNPN and CDR2 SVGIG (reference sequence). This CDR3 is CAWSARQEVKETQYF. The CDR3 DNA reads as TGTGCCTGGAGTGCCCGACAGGAGGTTAAAGAGACCCAGTACTTC.

This chain connects TRBV7-2 to TRBJ1-1; D is unresolved. Germline V gene lookup returns CDR1 SGHTA and CDR2 FQGNSA. CDR3 length: 14 amino acids. V was shortened by 5 bases and J by 0 bases, with 10 bases between the two germline ends. The CDR3 reads CASSGSRMNTEAFF. The CDR3 DNA reads TGTGCCAGCAGCGGCTCACGGATGAACACTGAAGCTTTCTTT. Together with reference TRBV7-2 and TRBJ1-1, the CDR3 gives the full variable domain: GAGVSQSPSNKVTEKGKDVELRCDPISGHTALYWYRQSLGQGLEFLIYFQGNSAPDKSGLPSDRFSAERTGGSVSTLTIQRTQQEDSAVYLCASSGSRMNTEAFFGQGTRLTVV.

The chain combines TRBV7-9 with TRBJ1-4, with D unresolved. This CDR3 is built from 17 residues. Germline V gene sequence: CDR1 SEHNR, CDR2 FQNEAQ (reference sequence). With 3 bases removed from V and 7 bases from J, the gap between germline ends came to 21 bases. The CDR3 here is CASSFLFERPEGEKLFF. The DNA of the CDR3 is TGTGCCAGCAGCTTCCTTTTCGAGCGGCCGGAGGGTGAAAAACTGTTTTTT.

V usage is TRBV6-6 and J usage is TRBJ2-7, with D unclear. Trimming removed 2 bases from V and 6 bases from J, with 8 bases in between. CDR3 length equals 12 residues. CDR1 and CDR2 (germline): MNHNY, SVGAGI (reference sequence). CDR3 loop: CASSYGVFEQYF. As DNA, the CDR3 is TGTGCCAGCAGTTACGGAGTCTTCGAGCAGTACTTC.

CDR3 sequence (DNA): TGTGCCAGCTCACTGAGGACTAGCGGGGAGACCGGGGAGCTGTTTTTT. Protein: CASSLRTSGETGELFF. V is TRBV18 and J is TRBJ2-2, with 12 bases lining up with TRBD2. With V trimmed by 4 bases and J by 5 bases, 5 bases remained unmatched. This CDR3 contains 16 residues. Germline assignment: CDR1 KGHSH and CDR2 LQKENI.

This clone was picked up a small number of times. V gene TRBV6-5 combines with J gene TRBJ1-1; 9 positions agree with TRBD1. J was trimmed by 10 bases and V by 5 bases; bases with no gene match: 14. The CDR3 contains 15 residues. Germline V lookup: CDR1 MNHEY, CDR2 SVGAGI. CDR3 nucleotides: TGTGCCAGCAGTCCAGGACAGGGGACGACCACGAGAGCTTTCTTT. It specifies CASSPGQGTTTRAFF.